Presented here are 20 T cell receptor beta chains from one specimen sequenced in a study of cytomegalovirus exposure and HLA in healthy donors. Researchers ran the PCR with 60 Vbeta and 13 Jbeta primers. Profiling relied on immunoSEQ multiplex PCR, and the TCRdb table lists in-frame clones only, not all of them. Of roughly 87,000 clones in the sample, around 79% were seen once. Sequencing was done on a sample of PBMCs. Receptor source: a woman between 40 and 55 years old in good health and CMV-seropositive.

The chain recombines TRBV19 with TRBJ2-7, with 9 bases that match TRBD2. The CDR3 is 19 residues long. The germline gives CDR1 LNHDA, CDR2 SQIVND (reference sequence). Trimming removed 3 bases from V and 6 bases from J; junction bases left unmatched: 21. The CDR3 region has the DNA TGTGCCAGTAGTATGGTTGGGGCAGGTCTAGCGGGGCGAGATTCCGAGCAGTACTTC. Translation: CASSMVGAGLAGRDSEQYF. The full variable domain, rest sourced from reference TRBV19 and TRBJ2-7, is DGGITQSPKYLFRKEGQNVTLSCEQNLNHDAMYWYRQDPGQGLRLIYYSQIVNDFQKGDIAEGYSVSREKKESFPLTVTSAQKNPTAFYLCASSMVGAGLAGRDSEQYFGPGTRLTVT.

V gene TRBV7-2 combines with J gene TRBJ2-3, with 12 bases aligning to TRBD2. The germline V gene encodes CDR1 SGHTA and CDR2 FQGNSA. This CDR3 spans 19 amino acids. The V and J ends lost 0 bases and 2 bases, in that order; junction bases with no gene match: 9. DNA for the CDR3: TGTGCCAGCAGCTTAGCGCCCCGGACTAGCGGGGTCTACACAGATACGCAGTATTTT. It codes for CASSLAPRTSGVYTDTQYF.

The gene calls are TRBV19 and TRBJ2-7; no clear D gene. Trimming left V 3 bases short and J 7 bases short, with 16 bases between. Germline CDR1 is LNHDA and CDR2 is SQIVND (reference sequence). This CDR3 comprises 14 residues. Here the CDR3 reads CASSMGSGPAEQYF. Here the CDR3 DNA reads TGTGCCAGTAGTATGGGTAGTGGGCCAGCTGAGCAGTACTTC.

This clone was detected only a few times. The chain is built from TRBV7-6 and TRBJ2-6, with no clear D. V was pared by 6 bases and J by 2 bases, with 14 bases between. This CDR3 is 16 amino acids long. Germline lookup yields CDR1 SGHVS and CDR2 FNYEAQ. The CDR3 reads CASSPTAIAGANVLTF. For the CDR3, the DNA is TGTGCCAGCAGTCCAACCGCCATAGCTGGGGCCAACGTCCTGACTTTC.

The rearrangement links TRBV18 to TRBJ2-7; a possible D gene is TRBD2 (5 bases). This CDR3 has 14 amino acids. The germline V gene encodes CDR1 KGHSH and CDR2 LQKENI. With 6 bases removed from V and 2 bases from J, the gap between germline ends came to 14 bases. The CDR3 DNA is TGTGCCAGCTCGCTAGGAAGACTACCCTACGAGCAGTACTTC. It codes for CASSLGRLPYEQYF.

The chain carries TRBV5-6 and TRBJ1-1; D call uncertain. Trimming removed 5 bases from V and 0 bases from J, with 11 bases in between. The germline gives CDR1 SGHDT, CDR2 YYEEEE. The CDR3 extends over 14 amino acids. In nucleotides, the CDR3 is TGTGCCAGCAGAAGACAACGACTGAACACTGAAGCTTTCTTT. Its protein is CASRRQRLNTEAFF.

The chain is built from TRBV6-6 and TRBJ1-3, with 12 bases identical to TRBD1. The CDR3 is made up of 15 amino acids. Trimming at V came to 4 bases and at J to 4 bases, leaving 2 bases not matched to a gene. Germline V lookup: CDR1 MNHNY, CDR2 SVGAGI (reference sequence). The CDR3 bases are TGTGCCAGCAGTTTGGGACAGGGGGCAGGAAACACCATATATTTT. This gives the protein CASSLGQGAGNTIYF.

The chain couples TRBV5-8 to TRBJ1-2, with D possibly being TRBD1 (5 bases). The germline gives CDR1 SGHTS, CDR2 YDEGEE. The CDR3 length is 18 residues. The germline V and J ends were trimmed by 0 bases and 4 bases, with 22 bases remaining between them. The CDR3 nucleotides read TGTGCCAGCAGCTTGGGGGCCCCACAGGACGCCTGGGTCTATGGCTACACCTTC. This gives the protein CASSLGAPQDAWVYGYTF.

V is TRBV6-6 and J is TRBJ2-4, with 12 bases matching TRBD2. Looked up from germline, CDR1 is MNHNY and CDR2 is SVGAGI (reference sequence). The CDR3 consists of 15 residues. V lost 6 bases, J lost 4 bases, and 4 bases stayed unmatched. The CDR3 protein is CASSRTSGTKNIQYF. The CDR3 DNA follows: TGTGCCAGCAGCCGGACTAGCGGGACTAAAAACATTCAGTACTTC.

The chain carries TRBV27 and TRBJ2-2; 7 bases map to TRBD1. This CDR3 spans 13 amino acids. Trimming at V came to 10 bases and at J to 4 bases, leaving 6 bases not matched to a gene. The germline V gene encodes CDR1 MNHEY and CDR2 SMNVEV (reference sequence). This CDR3 is CATGRGFTGELFF. DNA for the CDR3: TGTGCCACCGGCAGGGGGTTCACCGGGGAGCTGTTTTTT.

The chain carries TRBV28 and TRBJ1-2; TRBD1 is a possible D gene (5 bases). The germline gives CDR1 MDHEN, CDR2 SYDVKM. The CDR3 contains 14 residues. Between the trimmed V and J ends, which lost 3 bases and 8 bases, there was a span of 16 bases. DNA of the CDR3: TGTGCCAGCAGTTTGGTTTTGTCTCAGGGAGGCTACACCTTC. Protein sequence: CASSLVLSQGGYTF.

J is TRBJ2-1 and V is TRBV19, with 9 bases fitting TRBD1. Germline CDR1 and CDR2: LNHDA and SQIVND (reference sequence). J lost 6 bases, V lost 7 bases, and 7 bases had no gene match. The CDR3 covers 14 residues. The CDR3 spells CASNRDRVSNEQFF. The CDR3 DNA follows: TGTGCCAGTAACAGGGACAGGGTTAGCAATGAGCAGTTCTTC.

This clone has just a few counts. This sequence joins TRBV10-3 and TRBJ2-6; D uncertain. CDR1 and CDR2 from the germline V gene are ENHRY and SYGVKD. This CDR3 is built from 14 residues. V dropped 10 bases and J dropped 0 bases, with 10 bases sitting between them. CDR3 coding DNA: TGTGCCACCTCAGGTCGCTCTGGGGCCAACGTCCTGACTTTC. It codes for CATSGRSGANVLTF.

V gene TRBV5-1 combines with J gene TRBJ1-2, with 7 bases matching TRBD1. Germline V gives CDR1 SGHRS, CDR2 YFSETQ. Losses at the gene ends were 0 bases for V and 4 bases for J; bases not matched to a gene: 3. The CDR3 totals 14 residues. The CDR3 DNA sequence: TGCGCCAGCAGCTTGGCACAGGGGTCCTATGGCTACACCTTC. Translation: CASSLAQGSYGYTF. Combining the CDR3 with reference TRBV5-1 and TRBJ1-2 gives the whole variable domain KAGVTQTPRYLIKTRGQQVTLSCSPISGHRSVSWYQQTPGQGLQFLFEYFSETQRNKGNFPGRFSGRQFSNSRSEMNVSTLELGDSALYLCASSLAQGSYGYTFGSGTRLTVV.

V and J are TRBV7-2 and TRBJ2-1; no reliable D call. The V end lost 0 bases, the J end lost 4 bases, and 4 bases lay between the germline ends. The CDR3 length is 13 residues. Germline values: CDR1 SGHTA, CDR2 FQGNSA. The CDR3 DNA reads as TGTGCCAGCAGCTTAGCCGCGTACAATGAGCAGTTCTTC. Translating it yields CASSLAAYNEQFF.

The chain links TRBV30 to TRBJ1-1; perhaps TRBD1 as D (5 bases). This CDR3 is built from 13 residues. The germline V and J ends were trimmed by 0 bases and 6 bases, with 11 bases remaining between them. The germline V gene has CDR1 GTSNPN and CDR2 SVGIG (reference sequence). The DNA of the CDR3 is TGTGCCTGGAGTGTAGTAAGCAGGGCTGAAGCTTTCTTT. Translated: CAWSVVSRAEAFF.

The gene calls are TRBV7-9 and TRBJ1-4; no clear D gene. This CDR3 comprises 14 residues. Trimming left V 8 bases short and J 8 bases short, with 18 bases between. The V gene's germline CDR1 is SEHNR and CDR2 FQNEAQ (reference sequence). CDR3 residues: CASSEANSREKLFF. CDR3 bases: TGTGCCAGCTCCGAGGCGAATTCGAGGGAAAAACTGTTTTTT.

This rearrangement joins TRBV11-3 to TRBJ2-1, with D possibly being TRBD1 (5 bases). The CDR3 is 14 residues long. Germline CDR1 reads SGHNT; CDR2 reads YENEEA. V was pared by 6 bases and J by 8 bases, with 17 bases between. The CDR3: CASSRTLLGDEQFF. The CDR3, as DNA: TGTGCCAGCAGTCGGACACTTTTAGGTGATGAGCAGTTCTTC. Filled out from reference TRBV11-3 and TRBJ2-1, the complete variable domain reads EAGVVQSPRYKIIEKKQPVAFWCNPISGHNTLYWYLQNLGQGPELLIRYENEEAVDDSQLPKDRFSAERLKGVDSTLKIQPAELGDSAVYLCASSRTLLGDEQFFGPGTRLTVL.

The genes are TRBV19 and TRBJ2-7; a weak D match, TRBD1 (6 bases). Per the germline V gene, CDR1 is LNHDA and CDR2 is SQIVND (reference sequence). The CDR3 is 20 residues long. Trimming took off 5 bases at V and 0 bases at J, with 29 bases between the two ends. The CDR3 here is CASSPRPGQLNERSSYEQYF. The CDR3 region has the DNA TGTGCCAGTAGTCCCCGCCCGGGACAACTCAATGAAAGGAGCTCCTACGAGCAGTACTTC.

The CDR3 DNA reads TGTGCCAGTAGTATGAATTGGGGAGGGAATTCACCCCTCCACTTT. This encodes CASSMNWGGNSPLHF. The gene calls are TRBV19 and TRBJ1-6; the D is unclear. The length of the CDR3 is 15 residues. V lost 3 bases, J lost 7 bases, and 13 bases lay in between. CDR1 and CDR2 (germline): LNHDA, SQIVND (reference sequence).